This TCR beta chain derives from a study of shared clonotypes between healthy human individuals. CDR1 LNHDA and CDR2 SQIVND come from the germline V gene (reference sequence). Trimming left V 4 bases short and J 0 bases short, with 10 bases between. CDR3 size: 14 residues. Generated by immunoSEQ multiplex PCR, the TCRdb table keeps only in-frame clones and is missing some. This repertoire shows approximately 1.9 million clones, just under 95% found once; its top ten account for more than 1.5%. As defined, naive CD8 cells were CD45RO-negative and positively selected for CCR7, with terminally differentiated effector memory CD45RA+ cells excluded.

This chain uses TRBV19 with TRBJ2-7; weak D call: TRBD2 (6 bases). Material: naive CD8+ T cells from PBMCs. The origin of this receptor is a man between 18 and 35 years old in good health. Some clones in this sample may be carry-over from other donors' samples. For the CDR3, the DNA is TGTGCCAGTAGTAGTGCGGGGTCCTCCTACGAGCAGTACTTC. Amino acids: CASSSAGSSYEQYF.